The sequence of this T cell receptor beta chain was determined in a study of metastatic and nonmetastatic thyroid tumors. For the study at large: Samples came from malignant and benign thyroid patients, and repertoires were compared across blood and tumor or nodule tissue.

Note on this clone: As yet, its antigen is unknown.

Study-wide points: Benign nodules were reported to have significantly lower TCR beta diversity than malignant thyroid tumors, in blood and tumor.

Original handling: The study took CDR3 differences across clinicopathological groups and made a distant-metastasis classifier for papillary thyroid cancer from them. Using MiXCR, TCRdb reanalyzed the PCR reads. It is TCRdb's table, rather than the study itself, that gives the V and J calls and clone size. The sample contains some 20,000 clones, around 33% of which appear only once. Prior to thyroid surgery, none of the patients had received any treatment. The ends were cut back, 6 bases at V and 3 bases at J, with 15 bases in the middle. The CDR3 spans 14 residues. Looked up from germline, CDR1 is WSHSY and CDR2 is SAAADI.

The sequencing sample was made of tumor tissue. This TCR derives from a female donor with papillary thyroid cancer or a benign thyroid nodule (not recorded which). Some clones in this sample may be carry-over from other donors' samples. The rearrangement uses TRBV10-2 and TRBJ2-7, with D tentatively TRBD1 (7 bases). The CDR3, as DNA: TGCGCCAGCAGCGCCGGGGGACAGAACTACGAGCAGTACTTC. This codes for CASSAGGQNYEQYF.